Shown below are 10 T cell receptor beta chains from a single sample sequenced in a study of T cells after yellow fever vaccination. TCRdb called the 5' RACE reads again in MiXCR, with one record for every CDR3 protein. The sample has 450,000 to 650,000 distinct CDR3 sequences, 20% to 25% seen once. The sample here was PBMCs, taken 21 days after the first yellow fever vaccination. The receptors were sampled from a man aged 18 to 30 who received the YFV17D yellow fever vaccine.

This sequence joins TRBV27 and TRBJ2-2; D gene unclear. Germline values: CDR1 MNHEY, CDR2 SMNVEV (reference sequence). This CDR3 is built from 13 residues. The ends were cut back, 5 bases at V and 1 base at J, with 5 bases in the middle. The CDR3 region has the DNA TGTGCCAGCAGTCAGCGGAACACCGGGGAGCTGTTTTTT. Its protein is CASSQRNTGELFF.

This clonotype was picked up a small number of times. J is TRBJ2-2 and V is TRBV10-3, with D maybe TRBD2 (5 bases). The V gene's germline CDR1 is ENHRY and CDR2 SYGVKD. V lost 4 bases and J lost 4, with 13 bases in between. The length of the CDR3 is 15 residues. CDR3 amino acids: CAISAYTAGTGELFF. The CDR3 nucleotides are TGTGCCATCAGTGCTTACACGGCGGGCACCGGGGAGCTGTTTTTT.

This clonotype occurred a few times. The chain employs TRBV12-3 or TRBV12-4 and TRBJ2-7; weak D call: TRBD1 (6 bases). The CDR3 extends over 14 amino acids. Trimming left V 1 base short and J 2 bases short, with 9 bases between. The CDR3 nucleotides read TGTGCCAGCAGTTTAGAAAGGGGGACCTACGAGCAGTACTTC. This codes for CASSLERGTYEQYF.

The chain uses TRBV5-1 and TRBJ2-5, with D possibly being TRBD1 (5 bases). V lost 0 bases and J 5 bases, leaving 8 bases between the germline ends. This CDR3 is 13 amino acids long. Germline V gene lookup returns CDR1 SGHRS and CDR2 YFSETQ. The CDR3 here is CASSLGKGETQYF. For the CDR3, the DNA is TGCGCCAGCAGCTTGGGGAAGGGGGAGACCCAGTACTTC.

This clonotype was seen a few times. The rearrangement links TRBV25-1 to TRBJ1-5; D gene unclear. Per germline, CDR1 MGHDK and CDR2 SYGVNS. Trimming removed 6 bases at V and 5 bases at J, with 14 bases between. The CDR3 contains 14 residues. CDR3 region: CASRARLVDQPQHF. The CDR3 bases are TGTGCCAGCAGAGCCAGGCTTGTGGATCAGCCCCAGCATTTT.

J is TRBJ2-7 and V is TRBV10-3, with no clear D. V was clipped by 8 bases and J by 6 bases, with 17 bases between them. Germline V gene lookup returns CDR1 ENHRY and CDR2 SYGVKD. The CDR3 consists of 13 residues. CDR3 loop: CAIAWLSPGEQYF. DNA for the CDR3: TGTGCCATCGCGTGGCTCAGCCCAGGCGAGCAGTACTTC.

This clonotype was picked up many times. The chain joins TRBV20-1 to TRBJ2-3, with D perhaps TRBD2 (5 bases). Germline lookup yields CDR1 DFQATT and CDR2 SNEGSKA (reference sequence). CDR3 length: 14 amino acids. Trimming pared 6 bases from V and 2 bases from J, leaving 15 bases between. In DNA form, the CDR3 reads TGCAGTGCCCAAGGAGGAATTTCCACAGATACGCAGTATTTT. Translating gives CSAQGGISTDTQYF.

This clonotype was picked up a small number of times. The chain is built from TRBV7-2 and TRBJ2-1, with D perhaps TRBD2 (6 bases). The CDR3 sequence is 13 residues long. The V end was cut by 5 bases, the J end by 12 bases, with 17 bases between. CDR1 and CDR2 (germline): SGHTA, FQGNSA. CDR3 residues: CASSPEGSGWQFF. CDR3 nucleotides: TGTGCCAGCAGCCCGGAGGGGTCGGGCTGGCAGTTCTTC. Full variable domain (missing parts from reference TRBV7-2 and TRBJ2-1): GAGVSQSPSNKVTEKGKDVELRCDPISGHTALYWYRQSLGQGLEFLIYFQGNSAPDKSGLPSDRFSAERTGGSVSTLTIQRTQQEDSAVYLCASSPEGSGWQFFGPGTRLTVL.

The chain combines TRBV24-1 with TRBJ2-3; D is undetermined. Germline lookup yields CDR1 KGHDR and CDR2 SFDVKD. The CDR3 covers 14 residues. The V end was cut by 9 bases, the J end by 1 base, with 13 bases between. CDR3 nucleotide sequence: TGTGCCACCCCTTCAGTTGTTGGCACAGATACGCAGTATTTT. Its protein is CATPSVVGTDTQYF.

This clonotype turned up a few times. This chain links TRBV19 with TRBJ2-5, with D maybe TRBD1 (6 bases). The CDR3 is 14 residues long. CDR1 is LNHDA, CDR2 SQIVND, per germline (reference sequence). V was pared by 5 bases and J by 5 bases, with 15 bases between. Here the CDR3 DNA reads TGTGCCAGTAGTTTCACCCGACAGGCGGAGACCCAGTACTTC. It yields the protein CASSFTRQAETQYF.